What follows are 10 T cell receptor beta chains derived from one specimen sequenced in a study of OX40 agonist ivuxolimab in advanced cancers. Clones were read by immunoSEQ multiplex PCR, and TCRdb kept only the in-frame ones, dropping some. Of some 89,000 clones listed, roughly four fifths are singletons. The starting material was CD4+ or CD8+ T cells sorted from blood, obtained in a trial of the OX40 agonist ivuxolimab. These receptor sequences come from an adult with an advanced solid tumor such as melanoma, head and neck, liver or kidney cancer.

The rearrangement uses TRBV11-2 and TRBJ1-4; tentative D call: TRBD1 (6 bases). The ends were cut back, 8 bases at V and 8 bases at J, with 15 bases in the middle. The CDR3 extends over 13 amino acids. In germline, CDR1 is SGHAT, CDR2 FQNNGV. CDR3 loop: CASGRGASEKLFF. The CDR3 DNA follows: TGTGCCAGCGGTAGGGGGGCAAGCGAAAAACTGTTTTTT.

The rearrangement joins TRBV2 to TRBJ2-6; 8 bases are shared with TRBD1. The J segment lost 2 bases and the V segment lost 3 bases, leaving 6 bases of the junction unmatched. CDR1 is SNHLY and CDR2 is FYNNEI in the germline V gene. The CDR3 runs to 17 residues. In DNA form, the CDR3 reads TGTGCCAGCAGTGAGGGTACAGGGGGTGCTGGGGCCAACGTCCTGACTTTC. Its protein product is CASSEGTGGAGANVLTF.

This chain joins TRBV6-5 and TRBJ1-2; D is uncertain. CDR1 is MNHEY and CDR2 is SVGAGI in the germline V gene. The V gene lost 6 bases and the J gene lost 2 bases, with 10 bases spanning the gap. This CDR3 spans 13 amino acids. The CDR3 coding sequence is TGTGCCAGCAGAGAGAGTATAAACTATGGCTACACCTTC. The encoded protein is CASRESINYGYTF.

The chain is built from TRBV7-2 and TRBJ2-3; D could derive from TRBD1 or TRBD2 (6 bases each). The CDR3 is 15 amino acids. The V gene's germline CDR1 is SGHTA and CDR2 FQGNSA. V lost 1 base to trimming and J lost 4 bases, with 12 bases between them. The CDR3 DNA is TGTGCCAGCAGCTTAGTAGGGGGGCTGGCAGATACGCAGTATTTT. This gives the protein CASSLVGGLADTQYF.

This clone was detected once. J is TRBJ1-4 and V is TRBV5-1; D is uncertain. Per germline, CDR1 SGHRS and CDR2 YFSETQ. V was trimmed by 4 bases and J by 3 bases, leaving 7 bases between them. There are 13 residues in the CDR3. The CDR3: CASSTRANEKLFF. The DNA for the CDR3 is TGCGCCAGCAGCACGAGGGCTAATGAAAAACTGTTTTTT.

The chain is built from TRBV20-1 and TRBJ2-1, with D uncertain. Trimming stripped 3 bases from V and 14 bases from J, with 11 bases between. In germline, CDR1 is DFQATT, CDR2 SNEGSKA (reference sequence). This CDR3 has 10 residues. DNA of the CDR3: TGCAGTGCTAGTCAGGATGGGGAGTTCTTC. It codes for CSASQDGEFF.

Turning to this clone: The same CDR3 arises from other DNA sequences in this sample as well. This chain uses TRBV30 with TRBJ2-7; TRBD2 might be the D (7 bases). This CDR3 spans 12 amino acids. Looked up from germline, CDR1 is GTSNPN and CDR2 is SVGIG (reference sequence). Trimming left V 5 bases short and J 7 bases short, with 15 bases between. The CDR3 sequence: CAWGQGRGEQYF. CDR3 bases: TGTGCCTGGGGTCAGGGGCGGGGGGAGCAGTACTTC.

In regard to this clone: Other DNA sequences within the sample encode an identical CDR3. The chain recombines TRBV2 with TRBJ1-5, with 7 bases matching TRBD1. Losses at the gene ends were 4 bases for V and 3 bases for J; bases not matched to a gene: 3. The CDR3 totals 14 residues. Germline values: CDR1 SNHLY, CDR2 FYNNEI. CDR3 bases: TGTGCCAGCAGTGGACAGGGAAACAATCAGCCCCAGCATTTT. Its translation is CASSGQGNNQPQHF. The full variable domain, its missing parts supplied by reference TRBV2 and TRBJ1-5, is EPEVTQTPSHQVTQMGQEVILRCVPISNHLYFYWYRQILGQKVEFLVSFYNNEISEKSEIFDDQFSVERPDGSNFTLKIRSTKLEDSAMYFCASSGQGNNQPQHFGDGTRLSIL.

The V call is TRBV9, the J call TRBJ1-2, with D maybe TRBD1 (6 bases). Germline V gives CDR1 SGDLS, CDR2 YYNGEE. This CDR3 spans 14 amino acids. Trimming took 7 bases from V and 9 from J, leaving 22 bases between them. CDR3 protein: CASAHGGGAYRYTF. The CDR3, as DNA: TGTGCCAGCGCCCATGGGGGGGGCGCTTATCGCTACACCTTC.

The rearrangement joins TRBV9 to TRBJ2-7, with 7 bases aligning to TRBD2. This CDR3 contains 15 residues. The V segment lost 0 bases and the J segment 4 bases; nucleotides outside the gene matches: 7. In germline, CDR1 is SGDLS, CDR2 YYNGEE. The CDR3 sequence is CASSVDPAGFYEQYF. Here the CDR3 DNA reads TGTGCCAGCAGCGTAGACCCAGCGGGGTTTTACGAGCAGTACTTC.